This T cell receptor beta chain appears in the sequencing data of a study of blood T cell repertoires in COVID-19. Whole-study context: Sites across the United States, Italy and Spain contributed samples from acute and convalescent COVID-19. T cells, B-cell-depleted T cells, or PBMCs supplied cDNA or gDNA.

Seattle patients were enrolled while actively infected and followed longitudinally. Data came from immunoSEQ multiplex PCR; TCRdb stores just in-frame clones and leaves some out. This sample carries about 180,000 clones, roughly four fifths of them seen once, and the ten largest clones take 6.5% to 8.5%. The J segment lost 9 bases and the V segment lost 8 bases, leaving 11 bases of the junction unmatched. The CDR3 runs to 14 residues. The germline V gene has CDR1 SNHLY and CDR2 FYNNEI. The source material was peripheral blood. The sequence was collected from a woman in her seventies with COVID-19, enrolled during active disease. The rearrangement links TRBV2 to TRBJ2-1; 9 nucleotides line up with TRBD1. CDR3 sequence (DNA): TGTGCCAGCCGCTATACCGGGACAGGGCCTGAGCAGTTCTTC. Translating gives CASRYTGTGPEQFF.